A selection of T cell receptor beta chains follows, all from one sample in a study of cytomegalovirus exposure and HLA in healthy donors. Profiled with immunoSEQ multiplex PCR; TCRdb holds only in-frame clones, not every one. This sample yields more than 95,000 clones, of which 60% to 85% are seen a single time; less than 5.5% belongs to the top ten. The sequenced sample consisted of PBMCs. The origin of the receptors is a man aged 45-65 years in good health and CMV-seropositive. The CDR3 runs from the conserved cysteine through the conserved F or W. Each record gives: D gene, J gene, clone size, CDR3 length, V gene, CDR3 protein, CDR3 DNA. D genes are given only for firm matches. The size entry is marked missing in some rows and otherwise reads once, few, many or a size class.

>.|TRBJ2-3|.|11|TRBV30
CAWRGPDTQYF
TGTGCCTGGAGGGGCCCAGATACGCAGTATTTT
>.|TRBJ1-6|.|16|TRBV27
CASSLSSSSYNSPLHF
TGTGCCAGCAGTTTGAGTTCAAGCTCCTATAATTCACCCCTCCACTTT
>TRBD1|TRBJ1-2|.|15|TRBV5-1
CASSLEGQGAGGYTF
TGCGCCAGCAGCTTGGAGGGACAGGGGGCTGGTGGCTACACCTTC
>.|TRBJ1-4|.|18|TRBV14
CASSSSSPSPATNEKLFF
TGTGCCAGCAGCTCATCGAGCCCCTCGCCGGCAACTAATGAAAAACTGTTTTTT
>TRBD2|TRBJ2-7|.|16|TRBV29-1
CSVAGLAGVRSYEQYF
TGCAGCGTCGCGGGACTAGCGGGAGTTCGCTCCTACGAGCAGTACTTC
>TRBD1|TRBJ1-2|.|15|TRBV29-1
CSVGTGAIQNYGYTF
TGCAGCGTGGGGACAGGGGCTATTCAAAACTATGGCTACACCTTC
>.|TRBJ2-7|.|13|TRBV10-3
CAISGGLMYEQYF
TGTGCCATCAGCGGGGGATTGATGTACGAGCAGTACTTC
>.|TRBJ2-7|few|13|TRBV7-2
CASSLAPAYEQYF
TGTGCCAGCAGCTTAGCGCCAGCCTACGAGCAGTACTTC
>TRBD1|TRBJ2-3|.|15|TRBV6-1
CASSVGQVRADTQYF
TGTGCCAGCAGTGTGGGACAGGTGAGAGCAGATACGCAGTATTTT
>TRBD1|TRBJ1-6|.|17|TRBV28
CASSSTARQGNASPLHF
TGTGCCAGCAGTTCAACCGCGCGACAGGGAAATGCTTCACCCCTCCACTTT
>.|TRBJ2-4|.|14|TRBV5-1
CASSRADGGDIQYF
TGCGCCAGCAGCCGCGCTGACGGGGGTGACATTCAGTACTTC
>TRBD1|TRBJ1-4|.|16|TRBV9
CASSPGQAATNEKLFF
TGTGCCAGCAGCCCCGGACAGGCTGCAACTAATGAAAAACTGTTTTTT
>.|TRBJ1-3|.|14|TRBV7-9
CASSLGGSGNTIYF
TGTGCCAGCAGCTTAGGAGGCTCTGGAAACACCATATATTTT
>TRBD2|TRBJ2-5|.|18|TRBV2
CASSEPSGGARWRETQYF
TGTGCCAGCAGTGAACCCAGCGGGGGGGCCCGGTGGAGGGAGACCCAGTACTTC
>.|TRBJ1-1|few|14|TRBV6-1
CASREKAEYTEAFF
TGTGCCAGCAGAGAAAAGGCGGAGTACACTGAAGCTTTCTTT
>TRBD1|TRBJ1-1|.|14|TRBV13
CASSPAGTGRKAFF
TGTGCCAGCAGCCCTGCTGGGACAGGGAGGAAAGCTTTCTTT
>.|TRBJ1-2|.|14|TRBV5-4
CASSPKDTGYGYTF
TGTGCCAGCAGCCCGAAGGACACAGGCTATGGCTACACCTTC
>.|TRBJ1-1|.|13|TRBV7-9
CASSLDSNTEAFF
TGTGCCAGCAGCCTAGACAGTAACACTGAAGCTTTCTTT
>.|TRBJ1-2|.|13|TRBV18
CASSPGSEGTDTF
TGTGCCAGCTCACCGGGCTCGGAGGGGACGGACACCTTC
>.|TRBJ2-3|.|18|TRBV4-1
CASSQEKRLEPSTDTQYF
TGCGCCAGCAGCCAAGAGAAGAGACTGGAACCTAGCACAGATACGCAGTATTTT
>TRBD1|TRBJ1-3|.|16|TRBV18
CASSQPGQGSGNTIYF
TGTGCCAGCTCACAACCGGGACAGGGATCAGGAAACACCATATATTTT
>TRBD2|TRBJ2-7|.|15|TRBV5-1
CASSLGASGRTEQYF
TGCGCCAGCAGCTTGGGGGCTAGCGGGAGAACCGAGCAGTACTTC
>TRBD1|TRBJ2-3|.|15|TRBV6-1
CASSEAGQGTDTQYF
TGTGCCAGCAGTGAAGCGGGACAGGGAACAGATACGCAGTATTTT
>TRBD1|TRBJ1-6|.|16|TRBV18
CASSPPNRGNNSPLHF
TGTGCCAGCTCACCACCCAACAGGGGGAATAATTCACCCCTCCACTTT
>.|TRBJ1-1|.|13|TRBV6-5
CASSHRQSKLAFF
TGTGCCAGCAGTCACAGACAGTCGAAGTTGGCTTTCTTT
>TRBD2|TRBJ2-7|few|15|TRBV19
CASSGLAGRDGEQYF
TGTGCCAGTAGTGGACTAGCGGGGCGCGATGGGGAGCAGTACTTC
>.|TRBJ1-1|.|15|TRBV5-6
CASSLSWQMNTEAFF
TGTGCCAGCAGCTTGTCGTGGCAGATGAACACTGAAGCTTTCTTT